Described below is a single T cell receptor (beta chain) sequence and its context. Its matching antigen is unknown. This sample was included in a study of blood T cell dynamics during melanoma immunotherapy. Findings and caveats of the study: Cell-free DNA CDR3 sequences most resembled the immune-effector CD8+ subset, which was also most clonal.

The germline V gene encodes CDR1 MNHEY and CDR2 SMNVEV (reference sequence). Unmatched junction bases numbered 7, after V lost 9 bases and J lost 8 bases. There are 12 residues in the CDR3. The time point is: pre-treatment baseline. Memory T cells counted as immune-effector cells when CD3+ CD4- CD8+ CD45RA- CD45RO-high CD27- CCR7-. At 12 weeks after first infusion, RECIST 1.1 defined response for most patients. Libraries were prepared by immunoSEQ multiplex PCR; TCRdb keeps only in-frame clonotypes and omits some of them. The sample lists over a thousand clones; roughly 74% were seen once. This receptor was identified in a human donor with melanoma. The material was CD8+ T cells from blood, obtained from a patient treated with checkpoint blockade. J is TRBJ2-1 and V is TRBV27, with 7 positions matching TRBD2. The CDR3 is CASRERDDEQFF. The CDR3, as DNA: TGTGCCAGTCGGGAGCGGGACGATGAGCAGTTCTTC.